The 11 T cell receptor beta chains reported below all come from one sample, sequenced in a study of T cells in Graves' hyperthyroidism and ophthalmopathy. There were TCR beta CDR3 regions amplified from RNA transcripts. The primer set for the first-round RT-PCR of the TCR CDR3 was HTBI. TCRdb passed the multiplex PCR reads through MiXCR, listing each CDR3 protein once. The sample contains over 450,000 distinct CDR3 sequences, roughly an eighth of which appear only once. Source material: blood. The origin of the receptors is a woman between 18 and 29 years old with Graves' hyperthyroidism.

This clonotype was seen at least ten times. V gene TRBV6-1 combines with J gene TRBJ2-7, with 9 bases that match TRBD1. Per germline, CDR1 MNHNS and CDR2 SASEGT. The CDR3 spans 13 residues. J lost 3 bases, V lost 5 bases, and 2 bases had no gene match. CDR3 loop: CASSRTGDYEQYV. The CDR3 nucleotides are TGTGCCAGCAGTCGGACAGGGGACTACGAGCAGTACGTC.

This chain connects TRBV15 to TRBJ2-6; 7 bases map to TRBD1. V was pared by 5 bases and J by 0 bases, with 10 bases of the junction left unmatched. From germline, CDR1 is LNHNV and CDR2 YYDKDF (reference sequence). CDR3 length equals 18 residues. Here the CDR3 DNA reads TGTGCCACCAGCGACTCCGGGACAGTAAGCTCTGGGGCCAACGTCCTGACTTTC. It yields the protein CATSDSGTVSSGANVLTF.

This clonotype was observed at least ten times. The chain combines TRBV6-1 with TRBJ1-1; the D is unclear. Germline CDR1 MNHNS, CDR2 SASEGT. V dropped 6 bases and J dropped 10 bases, with 12 bases sitting between them. CDR3 length: 11 residues. The CDR3 sequence: CASRGEVRAFF. The CDR3 DNA is TGTGCCAGCAGGGGTGAAGTGAGAGCTTTCTTT.

There are many counts of this clonotype. The chain joins TRBV28 to TRBJ2-7; 9 positions match TRBD2. The CDR3 covers 14 residues. J lost 2 bases, V lost 3 bases, and 2 bases had no gene match. CDR1 and CDR2 (germline): MDHEN, SYDVKM. CDR3 region: CASSFPSGAYEQYF. Here the CDR3 DNA reads TGTGCCAGCAGTTTCCCTAGCGGGGCCTACGAGCAGTACTTC.

This clonotype has a handful of counts. J is TRBJ2-7 and V is TRBV9; unclear D gene. The CDR3 is made up of 14 amino acids. V was pared by 0 bases and J by 1 base, with 8 bases between. The V gene's germline CDR1 is SGDLS and CDR2 YYNGEE. The CDR3 region has the DNA TGTGCCAGCAGCGTAGGGCCGGGTTCCTACGAGCAGTACTTC. Translating it yields CASSVGPGSYEQYF.

The chain joins TRBV24-1 to TRBJ2-7, with D perhaps TRBD1 (5 bases). In germline, CDR1 is KGHDR, CDR2 SFDVKD. This CDR3 contains 15 residues. The V and J ends lost 3 bases and 0 bases respectively, with 11 bases between them. The CDR3 loop is CATSDGAFSSYEQYF. CDR3 coding DNA: TGTGCCACCAGTGATGGGGCATTTAGCTCCTACGAGCAGTACTTC.

This clonotype appeared many times. The J gene is TRBJ1-1, the V gene TRBV6-5; D call uncertain. Trimming took 3 bases from V and 1 from J, leaving 15 bases between them. The germline V gene encodes CDR1 MNHEY and CDR2 SVGAGI. CDR3 length: 16 amino acids. Here the CDR3 reads CASSYGVTAANTEAFF. Written as DNA, the CDR3 is TGTGCCAGCAGTTATGGGGTTACGGCCGCGAACACTGAAGCTTTCTTT.

This clonotype appeared many times. This rearrangement joins TRBV3-1 to TRBJ2-7; a weak D match, TRBD1 (6 bases). V was pared by 5 bases and J by 1 base, with 12 bases between. The CDR3 sequence is 14 residues long. The germline CDR1 and CDR2 sequences are LGHDT and YNNKEL (reference sequence). For the CDR3, the DNA is TGTGCCAGCAGCTATCAGGGGACATCCTACGAGCAGTACTTC. Translated: CASSYQGTSYEQYF.

The chain has TRBV30 and TRBJ2-1, with unresolved D. The CDR3 consists of 13 residues. CDR1 and CDR2 from the germline V gene are GTSNPN and SVGIG (reference sequence). V lost 0 bases and J lost 6, with 9 bases in between. CDR3 sequence: CAWSVQTLNEQFF. The CDR3 DNA reads as TGTGCCTGGAGTGTACAAACTCTCAATGAGCAGTTCTTC.

This clonotype was picked up many times. This chain joins TRBV29-1 and TRBJ2-3; TRBD2 matches at 9 bases. This CDR3 comprises 14 residues. Germline assignment: CDR1 SQVTM and CDR2 ANQGSEA. J was trimmed by 4 bases and V by 4 bases; bases with no gene match: 6. Here the CDR3 DNA reads TGCAGCGTTGCTTTGCGGGAGGGCCCAGATACGCAGTATTTT. Protein product: CSVALREGPDTQYF.

This clonotype has at least ten counts. The chain links TRBV3-1 to TRBJ1-5; D not resolved. The germline CDR1 and CDR2 sequences are LGHDT and YNNKEL (reference sequence). Trimming shortened V by 0 bases and J by 4 bases, and 16 bases separated the two germline ends. The CDR3 is made up of 17 amino acids. The CDR3 DNA follows: TGTGCCAGCAGCCAAGATCTAGAGGGATTACAGAATCAGCCCCAGCATTTT. Its translation: CASSQDLEGLQNQPQHF.